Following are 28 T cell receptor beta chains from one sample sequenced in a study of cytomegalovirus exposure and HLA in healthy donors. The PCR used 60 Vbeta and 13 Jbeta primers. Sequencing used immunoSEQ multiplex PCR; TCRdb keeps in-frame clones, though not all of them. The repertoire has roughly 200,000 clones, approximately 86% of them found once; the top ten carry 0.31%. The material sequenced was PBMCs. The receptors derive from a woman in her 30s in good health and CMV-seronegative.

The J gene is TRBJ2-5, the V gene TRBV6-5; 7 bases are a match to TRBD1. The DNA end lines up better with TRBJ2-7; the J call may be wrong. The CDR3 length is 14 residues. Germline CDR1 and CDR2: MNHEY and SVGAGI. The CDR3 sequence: CASSLRQGSYEQYF. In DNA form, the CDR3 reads TGTGCCAGCAGTCTGAGACAGGGCTCCTACGAGCAGTACTTC.

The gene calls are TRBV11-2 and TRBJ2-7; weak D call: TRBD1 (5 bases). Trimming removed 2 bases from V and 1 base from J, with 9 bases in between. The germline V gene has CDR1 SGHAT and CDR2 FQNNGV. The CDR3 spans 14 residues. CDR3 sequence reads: CASSLSQASYEQYF. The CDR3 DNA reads TGTGCCAGCAGCTTATCACAGGCTTCCTACGAGCAGTACTTC.

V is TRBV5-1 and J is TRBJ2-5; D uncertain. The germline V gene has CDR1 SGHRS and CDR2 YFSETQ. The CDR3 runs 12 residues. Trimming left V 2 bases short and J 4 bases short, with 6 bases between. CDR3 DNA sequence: TGCGCCAGCAGCTTTAAATCAGAGACCCAGTACTTC. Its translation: CASSFKSETQYF.

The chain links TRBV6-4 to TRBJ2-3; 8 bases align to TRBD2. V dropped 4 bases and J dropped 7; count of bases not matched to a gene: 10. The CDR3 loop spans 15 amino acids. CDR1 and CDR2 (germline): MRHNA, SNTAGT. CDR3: CASSVEAGVGNTQYF. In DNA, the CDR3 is TGTGCCAGCAGTGTGGAAGCGGGAGTAGGAAATACGCAGTATTTT.

CDR3 in amino acids: CASSSGSSYEQYF. The CDR3 nucleotides are TGTGCCAGCAGTTCGGGGTCCTCCTACGAGCAGTACTTC. V is TRBV11-2 and J is TRBJ2-7; a possible D gene is TRBD2 (5 bases). From germline, CDR1 is SGHAT and CDR2 FQNNGV. Trimming stripped 6 bases from V and 0 bases from J, with 9 bases between. This CDR3 spans 13 amino acids.

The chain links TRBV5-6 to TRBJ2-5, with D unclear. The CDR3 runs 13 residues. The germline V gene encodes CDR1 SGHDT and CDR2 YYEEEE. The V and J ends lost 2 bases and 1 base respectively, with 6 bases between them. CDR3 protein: CASSFPGQETQYF. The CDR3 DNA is TGTGCCAGCAGCTTCCCAGGCCAAGAGACCCAGTACTTC.

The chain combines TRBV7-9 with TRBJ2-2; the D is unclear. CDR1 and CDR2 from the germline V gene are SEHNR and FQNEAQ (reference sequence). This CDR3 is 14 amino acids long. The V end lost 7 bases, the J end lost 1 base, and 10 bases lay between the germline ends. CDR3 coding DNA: TGTGCCAGCACCGAGAGATTGAACACCGGGGAGCTGTTTTTT. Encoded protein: CASTERLNTGELFF. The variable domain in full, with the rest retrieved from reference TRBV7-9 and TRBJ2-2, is DTGVSQNPRHKITKRGQNVTFRCDPISEHNRLYWYRQTLGQGPEFLTYFQNEAQLEKSRLLSDRFSAERPKGSFSTLEIQRTEQGDSAMYLCASTERLNTGELFFGEGSRLTVL.

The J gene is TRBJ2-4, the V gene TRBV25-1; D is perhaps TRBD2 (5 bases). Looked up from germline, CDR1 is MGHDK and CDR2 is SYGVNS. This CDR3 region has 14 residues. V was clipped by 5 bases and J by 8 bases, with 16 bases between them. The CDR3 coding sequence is TGTGCCAGCAGTACCACCCGAGTCGGGGACATTCAGTACTTC. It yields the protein CASSTTRVGDIQYF. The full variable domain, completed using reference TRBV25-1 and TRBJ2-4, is EADIYQTPRYLVIGTGKKITLECSQTMGHDKMYWYQQDPGMELHLIHYSYGVNSTEKGDLSSESTVSRIRTEHFPLTLESARPSHTSQYLCASSTTRVGDIQYFGAGTRLSVL.

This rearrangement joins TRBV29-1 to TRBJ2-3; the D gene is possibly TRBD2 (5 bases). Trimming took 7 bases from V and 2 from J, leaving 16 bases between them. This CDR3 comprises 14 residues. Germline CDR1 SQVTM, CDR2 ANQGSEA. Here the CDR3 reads CSAPGLPFTDTQYF. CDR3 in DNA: TGCAGCGCCCCCGGACTGCCATTCACAGATACGCAGTATTTT.

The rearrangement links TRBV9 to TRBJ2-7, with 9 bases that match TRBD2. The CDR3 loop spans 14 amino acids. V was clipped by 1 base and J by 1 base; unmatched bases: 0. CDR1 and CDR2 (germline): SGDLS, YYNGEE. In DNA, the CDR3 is TGTGCCAGCAGCGTAAGCGGGGGGTCCTACGAGCAGTACTTC. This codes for CASSVSGGSYEQYF.

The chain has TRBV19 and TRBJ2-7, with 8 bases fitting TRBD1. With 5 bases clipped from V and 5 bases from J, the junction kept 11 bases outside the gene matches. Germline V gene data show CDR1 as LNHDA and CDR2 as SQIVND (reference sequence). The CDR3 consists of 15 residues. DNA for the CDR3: TGTGCCAGTAGTCTAGGGACAGGCGGTTTGCACGAGCAGTACTTC. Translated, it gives CASSLGTGGLHEQYF.

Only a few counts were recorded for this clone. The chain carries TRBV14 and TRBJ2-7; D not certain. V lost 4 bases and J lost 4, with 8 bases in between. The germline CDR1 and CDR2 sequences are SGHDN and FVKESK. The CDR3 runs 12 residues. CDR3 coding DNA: TGTGCCAGCAGCCCTAACAGATACGAGCAGTACTTC. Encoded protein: CASSPNRYEQYF. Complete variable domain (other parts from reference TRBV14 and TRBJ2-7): EAGVTQFPSHSVIEKGQTVTLRCDPISGHDNLYWYRRVMGKEIKFLLHFVKESKQDESGMPNNRFLAERTGGTYSTLKVQPAELEDSGVYFCASSPNRYEQYFGPGTRLTVT.

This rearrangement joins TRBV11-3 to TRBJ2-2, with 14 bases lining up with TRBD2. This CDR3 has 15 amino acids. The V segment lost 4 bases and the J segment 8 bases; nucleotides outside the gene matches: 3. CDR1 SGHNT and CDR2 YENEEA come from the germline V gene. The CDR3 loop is CASSSGLAGAGELFF. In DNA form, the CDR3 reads TGTGCCAGCAGCTCGGGACTAGCGGGAGCGGGGGAGCTGTTTTTT.

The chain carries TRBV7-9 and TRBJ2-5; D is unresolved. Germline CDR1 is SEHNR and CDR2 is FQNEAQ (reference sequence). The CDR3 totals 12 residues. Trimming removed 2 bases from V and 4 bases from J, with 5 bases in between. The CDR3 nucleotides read TGTGCCAGCAGCTTATCGGGAGAGACCCAGTACTTC. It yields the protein CASSLSGETQYF.

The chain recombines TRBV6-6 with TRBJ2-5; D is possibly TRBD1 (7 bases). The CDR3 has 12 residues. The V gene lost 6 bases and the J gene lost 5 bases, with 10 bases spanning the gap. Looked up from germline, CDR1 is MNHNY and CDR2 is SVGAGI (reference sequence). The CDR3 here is CASRQGRETQYF. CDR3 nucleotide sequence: TGTGCCAGCAGACAGGGGAGGGAGACCCAGTACTTC.

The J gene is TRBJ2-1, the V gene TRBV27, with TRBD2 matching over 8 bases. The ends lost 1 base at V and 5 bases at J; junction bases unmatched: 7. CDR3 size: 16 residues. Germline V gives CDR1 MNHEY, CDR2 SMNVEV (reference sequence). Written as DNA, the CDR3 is TGTGCCAGCAGTTTATTAGCTAGCGGGCACGACAATGAGCAGTTCTTC. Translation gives CASSLLASGHDNEQFF.

CDR3 sequence reads: CASSEGGQGTIFNYGYTF. Here the CDR3 DNA reads TGTGCCAGCAGTGAAGGGGGGCAGGGCACTATCTTTAACTATGGCTACACCTTC. The rearrangement joins TRBV6-1 to TRBJ1-2, with D possibly being TRBD1 (6 bases). The CDR3 spans 18 residues. Germline V lookup: CDR1 MNHNS, CDR2 SASEGT. Trimming pared 1 base from V and 1 base from J, leaving 19 bases between.

CDR3 loop: CASSPSGTYYNEQFF. DNA of the CDR3: TGTGCCAGTAGTCCATCGGGGACTTATTACAATGAGCAGTTCTTC. The genes are TRBV19 and TRBJ2-1, with D possibly matching TRBD2 (6 bases). The germline CDR1 and CDR2 sequences are LNHDA and SQIVND (reference sequence). Trimming cost V 5 bases and J 4 bases, with 15 bases left between them. This CDR3 spans 15 amino acids.

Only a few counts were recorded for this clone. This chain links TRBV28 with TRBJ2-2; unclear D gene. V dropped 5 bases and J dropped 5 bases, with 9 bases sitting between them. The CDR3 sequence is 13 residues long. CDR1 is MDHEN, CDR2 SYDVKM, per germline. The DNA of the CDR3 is TGTGCCAGCAGTCCCCAGGCGACCGGGGAGCTGTTTTTT. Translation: CASSPQATGELFF.

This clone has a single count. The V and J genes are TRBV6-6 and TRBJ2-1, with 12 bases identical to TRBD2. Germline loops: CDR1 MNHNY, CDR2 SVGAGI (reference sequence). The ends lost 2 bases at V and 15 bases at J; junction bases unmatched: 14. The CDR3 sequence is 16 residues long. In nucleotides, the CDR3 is TGTGCCAGCAGTTACCCCGGGACTAGCGGGCTCATCGAACCGTTCTTC. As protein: CASSYPGTSGLIEPFF.

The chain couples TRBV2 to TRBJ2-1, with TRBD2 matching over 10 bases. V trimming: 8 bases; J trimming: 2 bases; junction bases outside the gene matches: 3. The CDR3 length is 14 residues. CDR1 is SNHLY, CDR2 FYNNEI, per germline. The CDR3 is CASQAGGPYNEQFF. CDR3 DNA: TGTGCCAGCCAAGCGGGAGGGCCCTACAATGAGCAGTTCTTC.

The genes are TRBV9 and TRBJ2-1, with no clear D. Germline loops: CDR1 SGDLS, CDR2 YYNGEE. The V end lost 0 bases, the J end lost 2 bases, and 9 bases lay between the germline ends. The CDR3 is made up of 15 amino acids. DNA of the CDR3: TGTGCCAGCAGCGTAGGGCAGTCAGCCTACAATGAGCAGTTCTTC. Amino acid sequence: CASSVGQSAYNEQFF.

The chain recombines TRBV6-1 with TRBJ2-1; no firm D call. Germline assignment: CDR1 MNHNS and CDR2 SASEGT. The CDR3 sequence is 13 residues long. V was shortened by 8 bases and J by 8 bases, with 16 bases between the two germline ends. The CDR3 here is CASDGSKWDEQFF. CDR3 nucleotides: TGTGCCAGCGACGGGTCTAAATGGGATGAGCAGTTCTTC.

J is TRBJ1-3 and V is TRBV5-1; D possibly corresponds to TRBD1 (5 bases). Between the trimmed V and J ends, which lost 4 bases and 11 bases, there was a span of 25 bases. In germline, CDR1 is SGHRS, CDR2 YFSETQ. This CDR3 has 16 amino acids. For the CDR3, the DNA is TGCGCCAGCAGCGCGGGACGGGAACCTTGGAGTAATGCCATATATTTT. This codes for CASSAGREPWSNAIYF.

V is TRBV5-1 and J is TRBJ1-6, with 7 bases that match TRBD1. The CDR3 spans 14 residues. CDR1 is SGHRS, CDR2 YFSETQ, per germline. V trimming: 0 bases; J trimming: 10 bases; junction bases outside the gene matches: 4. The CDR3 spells CASSLDRGRSPLHF. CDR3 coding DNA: TGCGCCAGCAGCTTGGACAGGGGTAGGTCACCCCTCCACTTT.

Here the CDR3 reads CATREDYNSPLHF. In nucleotides, the CDR3 is TGTGCCACCCGCGAGGACTATAATTCACCCCTCCACTTT. The chain combines TRBV15 with TRBJ1-6; D remains unclear. CDR1 LNHNV and CDR2 YYDKDF come from the germline V gene (reference sequence). The CDR3 spans 13 residues. The V gene lost 8 bases and the J gene lost 3 bases, with 8 bases spanning the gap.

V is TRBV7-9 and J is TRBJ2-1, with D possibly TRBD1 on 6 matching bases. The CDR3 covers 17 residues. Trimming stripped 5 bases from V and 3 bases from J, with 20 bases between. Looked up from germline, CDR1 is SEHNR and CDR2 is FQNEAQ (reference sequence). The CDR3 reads CASSPRGHITNYNEQFF. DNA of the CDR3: TGTGCCAGCAGCCCACGGGGACACATCACAAACTACAATGAGCAGTTCTTC.

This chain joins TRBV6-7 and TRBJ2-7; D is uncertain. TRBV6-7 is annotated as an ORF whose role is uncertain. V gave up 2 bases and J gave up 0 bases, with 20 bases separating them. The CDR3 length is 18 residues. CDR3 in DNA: TGTGCCAGCAGTTACGAGCTTAGAGGAACACTTAGCTCCTACGAGCAGTACTTC. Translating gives CASSYELRGTLSSYEQYF.